This T cell receptor beta chain was captured in a study of T cell changes during pregnancy in multiple sclerosis. The CDR3 has 12 amino acids. Germline loops: CDR1 SNHLY, CDR2 FYNNEI. V was cut by 3 bases and J by 0 bases, with 3 bases left in between. Profiled with immunoSEQ multiplex PCR; TCRdb holds only in-frame clones, not every one. The data hold some 97,000 clones, with roughly 92% observed a single time. This TCR came from a female donor with multiple sclerosis, enrolled in a pregnancy study. The source was peripheral blood, collected in the second trimester of pregnancy. This rearrangement joins TRBV2 to TRBJ2-7; D unresolved. The CDR3 spells CASSESSYEQYF. In nucleotides, the CDR3 is TGTGCCAGCAGTGAGAGCTCCTACGAGCAGTACTTC.